This is a list of T cell receptor beta chains from one sample in a study of response to subunit inactivated influenza vaccine. MiXCR, run by TCRdb on the RT-PCR reads, gives a single entry per CDR3 protein. Of about 570,000 distinct CDR3 sequences listed, approximately 10% are singletons. This sample also appeared in a second study, on T cells expressing NK-cell markers.

The sample was PBMCs from blood, taken on the day of vaccination. All receptors derive from a man aged 45-65 years who received an inactivated influenza vaccine. CDR3s include the opening cysteine and the closing phenylalanine or tryptophan.

TRBJ2-1,TRBV10-2,CASSVGLQDEQFF
TRBJ1-2,TRBV6-2/TRBV6-3,CASSRTSYGYTF
TRBJ2-1,TRBV18,CASSPKLPSGVGEQFF
TRBJ2-7,TRBV27,CASSLATTAYEQYF
TRBJ1-4,TRBV5-1,CASSLSGRSDEKLFF
TRBJ2-1,TRBV7-2,CASRPGGLGNEQFF
TRBJ1-3,TRBV12-3/TRBV12-4,CASSGSGNTIYF
TRBJ2-2,TRBV19,CASRPDSVGTGELFF
TRBJ2-3,TRBV5-1,CASTADRGTDTQYF
TRBJ2-1,TRBV20-1,CSGIRQDSYNEQFF
TRBJ1-1,TRBV10-2,CASTRQGNTEAFF
TRBJ2-7,TRBV6-1,CASSPRGGDEQYF
TRBJ1-1,TRBV20-1,CSGPEGFMNTEAFF
TRBJ2-1,TRBV7-9,CASSLMVAEQFF
TRBJ1-4,TRBV18,CASSRSHATNEKLFF
TRBJ1-2,TRBV7-2,CASSSFYYGYTF
TRBJ2-1,TRBV5-1,CASSSGFVGLAGSEHFF
TRBJ2-7,TRBV6-5,CASSYSLTGTGGYEQYF
TRBJ2-3,TRBV12-3/TRBV12-4,CASSPRSGYQTDTQYF
TRBJ2-2,TRBV27,CASSPSYLLTSGREVGELFF
TRBJ1-2,TRBV19,CASSIEGANYGYTF
TRBJ2-5,TRBV29-1,CSERQAGETQYF
TRBJ2-1,TRBV18,CASSPQPTTYNEQFF
TRBJ2-7,TRBV20-1,CSARRSSKGVEQYF
TRBJ1-5,TRBV7-9,CASSLALGANQPQHF
TRBJ2-7,TRBV18,CASSPLGGAYEQYF
TRBJ1-2,TRBV15,CATAVQGSYGYTF